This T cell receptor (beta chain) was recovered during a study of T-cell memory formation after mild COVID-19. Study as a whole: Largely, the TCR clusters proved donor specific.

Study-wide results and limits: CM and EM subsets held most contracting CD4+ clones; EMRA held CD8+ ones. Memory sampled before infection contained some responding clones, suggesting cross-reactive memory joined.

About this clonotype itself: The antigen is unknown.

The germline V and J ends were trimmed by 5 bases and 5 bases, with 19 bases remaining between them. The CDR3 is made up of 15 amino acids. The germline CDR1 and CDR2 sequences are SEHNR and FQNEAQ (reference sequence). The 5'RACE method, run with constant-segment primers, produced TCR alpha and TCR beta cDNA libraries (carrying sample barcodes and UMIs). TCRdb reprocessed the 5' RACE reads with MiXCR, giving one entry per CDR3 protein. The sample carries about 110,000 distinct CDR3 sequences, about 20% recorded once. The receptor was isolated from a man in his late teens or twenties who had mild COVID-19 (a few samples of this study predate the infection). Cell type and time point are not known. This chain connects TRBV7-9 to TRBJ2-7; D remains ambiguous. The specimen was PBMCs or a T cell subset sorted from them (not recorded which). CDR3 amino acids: CASSPAGFGQNEQYF. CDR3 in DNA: TGTGCCAGCAGCCCAGCCGGGTTCGGTCAAAACGAGCAGTACTTC.